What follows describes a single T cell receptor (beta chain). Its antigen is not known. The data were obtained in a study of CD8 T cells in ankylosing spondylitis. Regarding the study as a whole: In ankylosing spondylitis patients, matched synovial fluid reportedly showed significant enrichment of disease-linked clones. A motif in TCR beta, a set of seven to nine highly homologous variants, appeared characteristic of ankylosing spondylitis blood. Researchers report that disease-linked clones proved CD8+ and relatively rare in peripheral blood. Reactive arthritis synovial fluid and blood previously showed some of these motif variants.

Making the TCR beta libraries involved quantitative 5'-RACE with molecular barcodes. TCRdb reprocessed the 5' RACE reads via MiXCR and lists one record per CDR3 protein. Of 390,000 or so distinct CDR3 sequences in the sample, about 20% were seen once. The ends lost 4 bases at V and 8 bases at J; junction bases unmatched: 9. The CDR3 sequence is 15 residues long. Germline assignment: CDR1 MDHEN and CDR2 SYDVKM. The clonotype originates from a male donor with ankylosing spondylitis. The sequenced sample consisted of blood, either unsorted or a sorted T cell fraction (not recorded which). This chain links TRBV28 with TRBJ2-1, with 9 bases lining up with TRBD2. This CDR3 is CASSSPSGKDDEQFF. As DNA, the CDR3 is TGTGCCAGCAGTTCCCCTAGCGGGAAGGACGATGAGCAGTTCTTC.